Detailed here is one TCR beta chain. The sample comes from a study of blood T cell repertoires in COVID-19. On the study more broadly: Sites across the United States, Italy and Spain contributed samples from acute and convalescent COVID-19. T cells, B-cell-depleted T cells, or PBMCs supplied cDNA or gDNA.

As originally analysed: By means of reference gene primer amplification, nucleated cell counts were estimated. Profiling relied on immunoSEQ multiplex PCR, and the TCRdb table lists in-frame clones only, not all of them. The D gene and trimming were derived from the DNA, and the V and J assignments and clone size from that table. The sample shows approximately 230,000 clones, 75% to 90% of them seen only once. The J segment lost 3 bases and the V segment lost 3 bases, leaving 8 bases of the junction unmatched. The CDR3 is 15 residues long. The germline V gene has CDR1 SGHVS and CDR2 FQNEAQ. The chain has TRBV7-8 and TRBJ2-7; TRBD1 agrees at 7 bases. Sequenced: peripheral blood. The TCR originated in a young man who had recovered from COVID-19. CDR3 sequence reads: CASSFKDRLFYEQYF. The DNA of the CDR3 is TGTGCCAGCAGCTTTAAGGACAGGCTATTCTACGAGCAGTACTTC. Full variable domain (missing parts from reference TRBV7-8 and TRBJ2-7): GAGVSQSPRYKVAKRGQDVALRCDPISGHVSLFWYQQALGQGPEFLTYFQNEAQLDKSGLPSDRFFAERPEGSVSTLKIQRTQQEDSAVYLCASSFKDRLFYEQYFGPGTRLTVT.